This T cell receptor (beta chain) was sequenced during a study of breast tumors, draining lymph nodes, adjacent tissues. Overall study results and limits: Data fit most tumor T cells coming from lymph node, expanding in tumor. The lymph node origin of tumor T cells was framed as consistent with a hypothesis, not demonstrated. Compared with basal-like, luminal-like tumors shared significantly more repertoire with nontumor tissue. Tumor TCR diversity was below lymph nodes but above nontumor tissue.

TCRdb redid the calling of the multiplex PCR reads with MiXCR, one entry per CDR3 protein. The data hold 60,000 to 65,000 distinct CDR3 sequences, with 45% to 60% observed a single time. Germline V CDR1 and CDR2: SGHTA, FQGNSA. Trimming took off 7 bases at V and 6 bases at J, with 9 bases between the two ends. The CDR3 spans 11 residues. Worth noting for this clonotype: As yet, its antigen is unknown.

The specimen was breast tumor tissue. This clonotype was obtained from a female donor with breast cancer. Some clones in this sample may be carry-over from other donors' samples. The rearrangement links TRBV7-2 to TRBJ2-5; no clear D gene. The CDR3 reads CASTLAKTQYF. The DNA of the CDR3 is TGTGCCAGCACCCTTGCCAAGACCCAGTACTTC. Together with reference TRBV7-2 and TRBJ2-5, the CDR3 gives the full variable domain: GAGVSQSPSNKVTEKGKDVELRCDPISGHTALYWYRQSLGQGLEFLIYFQGNSAPDKSGLPSDRFSAERTGGSVSTLTIQRTQQEDSAVYLCASTLAKTQYFGPGTRLLVL.